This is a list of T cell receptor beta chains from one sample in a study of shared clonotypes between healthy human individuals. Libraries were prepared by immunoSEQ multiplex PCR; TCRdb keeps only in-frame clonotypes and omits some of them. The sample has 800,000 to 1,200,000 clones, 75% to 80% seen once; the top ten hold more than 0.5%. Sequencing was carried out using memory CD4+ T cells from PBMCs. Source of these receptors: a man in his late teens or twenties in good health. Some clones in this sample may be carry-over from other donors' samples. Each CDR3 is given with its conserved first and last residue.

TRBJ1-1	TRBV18	CASSPLVGLNTEAFF
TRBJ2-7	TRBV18	CASSRGRAYEQYF
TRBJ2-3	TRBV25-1	CASSEFRESGDTQYF
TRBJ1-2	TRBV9	CASSALSNGYTF
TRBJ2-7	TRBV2	CASRRDASSYEQYF
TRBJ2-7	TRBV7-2	CASSRLQGLEQYF
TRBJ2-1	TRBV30	CAWSPPGAGEKYEQFF
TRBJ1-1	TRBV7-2	CASSPFNTEAFF
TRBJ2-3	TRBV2	CASSVRGSTDTQYF
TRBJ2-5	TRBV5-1	CASSLAHGTGGETQYF
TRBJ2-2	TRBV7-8	CASSMGQVNTGELFF
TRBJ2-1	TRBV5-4	CASSQRLAGRVSYNEQFF
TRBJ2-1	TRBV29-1	CSVGTGYNEQFF
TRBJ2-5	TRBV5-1	CASSLVSIQETQYF
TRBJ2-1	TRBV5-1	CASSSQTSGSSNEQFF
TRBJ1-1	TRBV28	CASRAWGTEAFF
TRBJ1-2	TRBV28	CASNPGGGAGYGYTF
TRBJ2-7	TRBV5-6	CASRQRQGGDEQYF
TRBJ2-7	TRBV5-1	CASSHGQASYEQYF
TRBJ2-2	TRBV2	CASSLGTGGHGELFF
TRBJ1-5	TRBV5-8	CASSLGVQGWEPQHF
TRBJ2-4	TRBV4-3	CASSQDRGPGGLAKNIQYF
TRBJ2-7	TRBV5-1	CASGFQGAYEQYF
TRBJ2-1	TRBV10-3	CAISESGASSGEQFF
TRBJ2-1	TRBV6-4	CASRNGERQGYTYNEQFF
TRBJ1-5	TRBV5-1	CASSLDGGMQPQHF
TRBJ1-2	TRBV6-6	CASKRGTGVRNYGYTF
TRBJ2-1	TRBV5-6	CASSLVKGAGVGNEQFF
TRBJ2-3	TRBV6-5	CASSTNRRGRGTQYF
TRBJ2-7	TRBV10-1	CASSESSRRSEQYF
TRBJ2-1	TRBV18	CASSPPNRGGLAGVVEQFF
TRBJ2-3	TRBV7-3	CASSTGLPTDTQYF
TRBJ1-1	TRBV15	CATAPGYTEAFF
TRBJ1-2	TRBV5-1	CASSLSPGSDYGYTF
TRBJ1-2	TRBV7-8	CASSLAPRGGGYTF
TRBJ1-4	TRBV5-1	CASSLIQGGEKLFF
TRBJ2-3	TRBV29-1	CSVVRPGPTDTQYF
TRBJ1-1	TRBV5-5	CASSTGQGYTEAFF
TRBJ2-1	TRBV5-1	CASSSSSGVYNEQFF
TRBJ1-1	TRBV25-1	CASSEQNTEAFF
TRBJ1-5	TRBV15	CATGMPNQPQHF
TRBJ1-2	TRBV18	CASSPYSRGPNYGYTF
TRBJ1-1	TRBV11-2	CASSPQRNTEAFF
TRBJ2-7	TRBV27	CASRLQGNYEQYF
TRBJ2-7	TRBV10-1	CASSRDGSSYEQYF
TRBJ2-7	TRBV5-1	CASSWTGGSSYEQYF
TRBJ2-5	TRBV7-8	CASSPTRRETQYF
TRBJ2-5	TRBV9	CASSVEAPGTQYF
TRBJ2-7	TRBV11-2	CASRVDGSYEQYF
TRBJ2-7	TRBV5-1	CASSLSSGGPHEQYF
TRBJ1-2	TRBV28	CASSPGPAGANYGYTF
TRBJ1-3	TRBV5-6	CASSLSVASGNTIYF
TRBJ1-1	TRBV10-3	CAIMIRDSGNTEAFF
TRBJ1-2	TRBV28	CASSASTREGYGYTF
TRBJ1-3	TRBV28	CASSLTGTGNTIYF
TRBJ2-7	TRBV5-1	CASRSTGVIYEQYF
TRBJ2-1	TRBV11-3	CASSRQTGTPEYNEQFF